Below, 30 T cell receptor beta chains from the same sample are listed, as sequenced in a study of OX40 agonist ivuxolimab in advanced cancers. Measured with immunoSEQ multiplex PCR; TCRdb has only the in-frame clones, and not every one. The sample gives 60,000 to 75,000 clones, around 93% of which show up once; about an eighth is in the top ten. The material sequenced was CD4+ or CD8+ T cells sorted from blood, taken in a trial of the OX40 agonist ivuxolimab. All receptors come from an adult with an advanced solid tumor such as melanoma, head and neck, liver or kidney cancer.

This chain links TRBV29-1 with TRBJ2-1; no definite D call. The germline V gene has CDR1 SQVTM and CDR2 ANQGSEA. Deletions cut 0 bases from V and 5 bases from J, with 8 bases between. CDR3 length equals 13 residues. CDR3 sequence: CSVEDGSNNEQFF. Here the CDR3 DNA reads TGCAGCGTTGAAGATGGCAGCAACAATGAGCAGTTCTTC.

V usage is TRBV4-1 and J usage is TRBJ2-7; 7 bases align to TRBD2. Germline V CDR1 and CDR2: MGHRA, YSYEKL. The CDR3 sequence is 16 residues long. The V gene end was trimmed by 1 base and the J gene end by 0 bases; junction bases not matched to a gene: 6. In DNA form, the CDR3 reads TGCGCCAGCAGCCAAGTCTGGCGGGAGTCCTCCTACGAGCAGTACTTC. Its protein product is CASSQVWRESSYEQYF.

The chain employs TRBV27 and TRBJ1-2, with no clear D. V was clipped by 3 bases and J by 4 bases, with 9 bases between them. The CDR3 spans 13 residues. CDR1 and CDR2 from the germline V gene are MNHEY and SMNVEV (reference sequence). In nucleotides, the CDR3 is TGTGCCAGCAGTTTTGTCGGGAGCTATGGCTACACCTTC. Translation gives CASSFVGSYGYTF.

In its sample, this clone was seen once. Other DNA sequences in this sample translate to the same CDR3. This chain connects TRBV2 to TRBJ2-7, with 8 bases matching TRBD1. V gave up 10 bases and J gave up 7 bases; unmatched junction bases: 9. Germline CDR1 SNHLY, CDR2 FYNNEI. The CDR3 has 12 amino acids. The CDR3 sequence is CAIQDRVTEQYF. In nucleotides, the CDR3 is TGTGCCATCCAGGACAGGGTCACAGAGCAGTACTTC.

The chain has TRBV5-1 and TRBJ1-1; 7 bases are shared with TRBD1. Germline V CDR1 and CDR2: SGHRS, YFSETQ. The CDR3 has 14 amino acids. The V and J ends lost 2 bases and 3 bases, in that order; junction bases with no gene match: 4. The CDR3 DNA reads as TGCGCCAGCAGCTTAACAGGGACAGACACTGAAGCTTTCTTT. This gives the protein CASSLTGTDTEAFF. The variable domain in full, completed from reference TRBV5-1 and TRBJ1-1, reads KAGVTQTPRYLIKTRGQQVTLSCSPISGHRSVSWYQQTPGQGLQFLFEYFSETQRNKGNFPGRFSGRQFSNSRSEMNVSTLELGDSALYLCASSLTGTDTEAFFGQGTRLTVV.

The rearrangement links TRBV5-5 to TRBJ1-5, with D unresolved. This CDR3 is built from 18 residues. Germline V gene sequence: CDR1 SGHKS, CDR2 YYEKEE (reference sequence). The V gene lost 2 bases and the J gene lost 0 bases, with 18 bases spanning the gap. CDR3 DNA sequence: TGTGCCAGCAGCTTAGACCTTGTGGGTTCGTATAGCAATCAGCCCCAGCATTTT. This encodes CASSLDLVGSYSNQPQHF.

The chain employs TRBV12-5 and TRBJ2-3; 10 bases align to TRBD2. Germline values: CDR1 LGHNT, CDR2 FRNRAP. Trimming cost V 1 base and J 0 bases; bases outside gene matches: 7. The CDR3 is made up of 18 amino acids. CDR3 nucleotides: TGTGCTAGTGGTTTGGCTGTGACTAGCGGGCAAAGCACAGATACGCAGTATTTT. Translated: CASGLAVTSGQSTDTQYF.

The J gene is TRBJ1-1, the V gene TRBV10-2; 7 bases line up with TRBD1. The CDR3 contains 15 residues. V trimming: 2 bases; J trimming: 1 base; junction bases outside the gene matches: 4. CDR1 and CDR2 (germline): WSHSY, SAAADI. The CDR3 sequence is CASSESDRANTEAFF. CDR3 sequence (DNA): TGCGCCAGCAGTGAGAGCGACAGGGCGAACACTGAAGCTTTCTTT.

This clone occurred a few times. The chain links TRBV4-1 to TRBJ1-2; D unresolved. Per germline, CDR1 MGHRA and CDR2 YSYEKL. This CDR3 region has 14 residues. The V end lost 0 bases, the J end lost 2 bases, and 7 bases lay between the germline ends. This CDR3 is CASSQDSGNYGYTF. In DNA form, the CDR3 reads TGCGCCAGCAGCCAAGATTCGGGGAACTATGGCTACACCTTC.

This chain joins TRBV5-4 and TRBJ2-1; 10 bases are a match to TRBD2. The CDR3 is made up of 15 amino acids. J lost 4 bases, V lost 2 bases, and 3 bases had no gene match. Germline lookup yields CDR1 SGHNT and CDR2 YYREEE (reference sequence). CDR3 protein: CASSFVAGGYNEQFF. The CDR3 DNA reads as TGTGCCAGCAGCTTCGTAGCGGGGGGATACAATGAGCAGTTCTTC.

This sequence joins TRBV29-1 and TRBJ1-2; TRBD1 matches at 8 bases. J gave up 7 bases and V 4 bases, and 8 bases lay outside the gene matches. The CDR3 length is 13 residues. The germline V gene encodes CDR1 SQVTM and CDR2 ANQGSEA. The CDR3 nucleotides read TGCAGCGTTGTTGAACAGGGGGGCCTTGGCTACACCTTC. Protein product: CSVVEQGGLGYTF.

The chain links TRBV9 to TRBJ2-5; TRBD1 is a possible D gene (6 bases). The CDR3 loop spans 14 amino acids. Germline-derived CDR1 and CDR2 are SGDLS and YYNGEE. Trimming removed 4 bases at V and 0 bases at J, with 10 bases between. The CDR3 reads CASSPQGYQETQYF. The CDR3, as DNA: TGTGCCAGCAGCCCTCAGGGGTACCAAGAGACCCAGTACTTC.

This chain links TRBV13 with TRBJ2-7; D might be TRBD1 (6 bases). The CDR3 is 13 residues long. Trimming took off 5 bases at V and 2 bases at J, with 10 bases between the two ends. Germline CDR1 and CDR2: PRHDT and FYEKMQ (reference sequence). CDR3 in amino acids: CASSASGAYEQYF. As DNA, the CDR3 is TGTGCCAGCAGCGCGTCAGGGGCCTACGAGCAGTACTTC.

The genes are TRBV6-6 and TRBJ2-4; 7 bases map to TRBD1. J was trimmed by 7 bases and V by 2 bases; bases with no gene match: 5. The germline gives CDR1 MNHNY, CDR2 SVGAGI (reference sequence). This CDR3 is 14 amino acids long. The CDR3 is CASSYTIQGNIQYF. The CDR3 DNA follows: TGTGCCAGCAGTTACACTATACAGGGGAACATTCAGTACTTC.

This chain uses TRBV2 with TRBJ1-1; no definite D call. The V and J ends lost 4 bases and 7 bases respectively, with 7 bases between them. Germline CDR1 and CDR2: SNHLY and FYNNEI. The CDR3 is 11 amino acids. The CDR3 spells CASSVGGEAFF. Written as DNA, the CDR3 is TGTGCCAGCAGTGTGGGTGGTGAAGCTTTCTTT.

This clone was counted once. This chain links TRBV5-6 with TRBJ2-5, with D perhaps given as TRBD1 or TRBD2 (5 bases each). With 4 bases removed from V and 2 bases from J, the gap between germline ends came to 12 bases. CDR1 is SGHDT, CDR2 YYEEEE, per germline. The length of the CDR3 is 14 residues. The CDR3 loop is CASSVGTLQETQYF. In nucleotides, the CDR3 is TGTGCCAGCAGCGTAGGGACGCTACAAGAGACCCAGTACTTC.

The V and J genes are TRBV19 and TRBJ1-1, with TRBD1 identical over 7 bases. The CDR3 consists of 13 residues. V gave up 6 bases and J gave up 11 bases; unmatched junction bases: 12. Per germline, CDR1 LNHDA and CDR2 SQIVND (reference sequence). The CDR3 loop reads CASRTTGPEGAFF. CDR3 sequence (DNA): TGTGCCAGTAGGACGACAGGGCCGGAGGGTGCTTTCTTT.

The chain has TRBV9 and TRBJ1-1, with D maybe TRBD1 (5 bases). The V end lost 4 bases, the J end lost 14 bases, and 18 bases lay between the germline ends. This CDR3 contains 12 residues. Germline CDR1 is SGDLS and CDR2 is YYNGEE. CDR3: CASSPGGTPEFF. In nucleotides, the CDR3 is TGTGCCAGCAGCCCCGGGGGGACCCCGGAGTTCTTT.

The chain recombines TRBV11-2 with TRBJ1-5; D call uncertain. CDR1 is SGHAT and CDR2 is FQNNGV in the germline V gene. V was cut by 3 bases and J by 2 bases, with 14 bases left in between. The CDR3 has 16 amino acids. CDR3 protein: CASSFRGSIGNQPQHF. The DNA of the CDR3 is TGTGCCAGCAGCTTTAGAGGGAGTATCGGCAATCAGCCCCAGCATTTT.

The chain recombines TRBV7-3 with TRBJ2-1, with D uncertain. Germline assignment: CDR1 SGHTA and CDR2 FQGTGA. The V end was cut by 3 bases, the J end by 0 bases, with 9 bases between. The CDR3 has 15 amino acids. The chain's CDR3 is CASSFKGSSYNEQFF. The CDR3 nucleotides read TGTGCCAGCAGCTTCAAAGGGTCCTCCTACAATGAGCAGTTCTTC.

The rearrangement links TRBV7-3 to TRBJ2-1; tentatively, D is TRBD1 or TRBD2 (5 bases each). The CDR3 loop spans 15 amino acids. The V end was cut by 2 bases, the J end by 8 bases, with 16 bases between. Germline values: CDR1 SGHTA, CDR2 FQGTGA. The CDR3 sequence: CASSLEGIRGDEQFF. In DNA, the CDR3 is TGTGCCAGCAGCTTAGAGGGGATTCGGGGTGATGAGCAGTTCTTC.

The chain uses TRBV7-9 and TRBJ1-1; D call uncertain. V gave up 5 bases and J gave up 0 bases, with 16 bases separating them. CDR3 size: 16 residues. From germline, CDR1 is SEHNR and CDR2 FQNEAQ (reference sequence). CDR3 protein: CASSTRPRTMNTEAFF. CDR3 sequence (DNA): TGTGCCAGCAGCACCCGCCCCAGGACGATGAACACTGAAGCTTTCTTT.

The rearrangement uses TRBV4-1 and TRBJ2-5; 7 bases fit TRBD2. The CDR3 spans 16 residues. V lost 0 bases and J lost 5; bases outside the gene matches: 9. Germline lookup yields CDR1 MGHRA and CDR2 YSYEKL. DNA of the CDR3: TGCGCCAGCAGCCAAGATGTTCCGGGGGGTTGGGAGACCCAGTACTTC. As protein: CASSQDVPGGWETQYF.

The CDR3 is CASSLEDLGPIYGYTF. The CDR3 nucleotides are TGTGCCAGCAGCTTAGAAGACTTGGGTCCTATCTATGGCTACACCTTC. This sequence joins TRBV7-9 and TRBJ1-2; D remains ambiguous. The CDR3 totals 16 residues. V lost 1 base and J lost 4, with 16 bases in between. Germline assignment: CDR1 SEHNR and CDR2 FQNEAQ (reference sequence).

The CDR3 sequence is CASSQVGGVTSVDEQFF. The CDR3 nucleotides are TGTGCCAGCAGCCAAGTGGGGGGAGTCACTAGCGTCGATGAGCAGTTCTTC. J is TRBJ2-1 and V is TRBV4-2; 7 bases line up with TRBD2. The length of the CDR3 is 17 residues. The V gene end was trimmed by 1 base and the J gene end by 8 bases; junction bases not matched to a gene: 14. CDR1 and CDR2 (germline): LGHNA, YNFKEQ.

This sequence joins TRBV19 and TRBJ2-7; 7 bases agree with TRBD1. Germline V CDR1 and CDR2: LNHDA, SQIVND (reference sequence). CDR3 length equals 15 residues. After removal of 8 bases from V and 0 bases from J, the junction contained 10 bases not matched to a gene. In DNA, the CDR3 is TGTGCCAGTTCCTTTTCGGACAGGAACTCCTACGAGCAGTACTTC. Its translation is CASSFSDRNSYEQYF. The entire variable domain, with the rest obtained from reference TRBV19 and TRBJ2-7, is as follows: DGGITQSPKYLFRKEGQNVTLSCEQNLNHDAMYWYRQDPGQGLRLIYYSQIVNDFQKGDIAEGYSVSREKKESFPLTVTSAQKNPTAFYLCASSFSDRNSYEQYFGPGTRLTVT.

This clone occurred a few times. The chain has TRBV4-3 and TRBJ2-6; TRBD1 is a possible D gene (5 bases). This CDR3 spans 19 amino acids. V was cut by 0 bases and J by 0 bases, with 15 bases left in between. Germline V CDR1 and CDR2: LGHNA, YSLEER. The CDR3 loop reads CASSQEGVSSYSGANVLTF. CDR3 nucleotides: TGCGCCAGCAGCCAAGAAGGGGTCAGTTCTTACTCTGGGGCCAACGTCCTGACTTTC.

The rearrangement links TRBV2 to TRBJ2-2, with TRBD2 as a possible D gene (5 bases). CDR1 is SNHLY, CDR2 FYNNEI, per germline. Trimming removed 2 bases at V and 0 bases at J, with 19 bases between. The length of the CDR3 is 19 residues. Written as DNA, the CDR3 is TGTGCCAGCAGTGAACCCGAAACTAGACTACCCTCGAACACCGGGGAGCTGTTTTTT. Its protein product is CASSEPETRLPSNTGELFF. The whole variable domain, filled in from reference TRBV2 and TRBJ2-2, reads EPEVTQTPSHQVTQMGQEVILRCVPISNHLYFYWYRQILGQKVEFLVSFYNNEISEKSEIFDDQFSVERPDGSNFTLKIRSTKLEDSAMYFCASSEPETRLPSNTGELFFGEGSRLTVL.

CDR3 nucleotide sequence: TGTGCTAGTGGCCAGACAGGTTATGAAGCTTTCTTT. This codes for CASGQTGYEAFF. The chain employs TRBV12-5 and TRBJ1-1; D is possibly TRBD1 (6 bases). The CDR3 has 12 residues. The V and J ends lost 6 bases and 7 bases respectively, with 12 bases between them. CDR1 LGHNT and CDR2 FRNRAP come from the germline V gene.

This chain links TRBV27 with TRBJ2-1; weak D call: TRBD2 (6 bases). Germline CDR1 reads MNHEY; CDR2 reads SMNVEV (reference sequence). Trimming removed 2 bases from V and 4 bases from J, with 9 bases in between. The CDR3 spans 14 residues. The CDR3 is CASSLGGPYNEQFF. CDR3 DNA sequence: TGTGCCAGCAGTTTAGGAGGGCCGTACAATGAGCAGTTCTTC.